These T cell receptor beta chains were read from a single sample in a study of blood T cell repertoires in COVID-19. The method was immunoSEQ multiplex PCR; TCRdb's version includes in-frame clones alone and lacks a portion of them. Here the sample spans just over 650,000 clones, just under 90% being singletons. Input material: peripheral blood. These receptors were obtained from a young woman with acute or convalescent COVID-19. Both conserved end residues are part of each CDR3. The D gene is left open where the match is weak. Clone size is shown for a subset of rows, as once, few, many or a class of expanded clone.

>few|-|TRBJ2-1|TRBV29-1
CSVDRTNEQFF
TGCAGCGTAGACAGGACCAATGAGCAGTTCTTC
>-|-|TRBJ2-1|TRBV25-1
CASSDVGARNEQFF
TGTGCCAGCAGTGATGTTGGGGCCCGCAATGAGCAGTTCTTC
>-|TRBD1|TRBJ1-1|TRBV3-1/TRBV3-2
CASSRTGRTEAFF
TGTGCCAGCAGCCGGACAGGGCGCACTGAAGCTTTCTTT
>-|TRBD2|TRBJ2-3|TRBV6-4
CASSATGTSGTDTQYF
TGTGCCAGCTCGGCAACCGGGACTAGCGGCACAGATACGCAGTATTTT
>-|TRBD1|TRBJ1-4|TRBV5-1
CASSLTGDLNEKLFF
TGCGCCAGCAGCTTAACAGGGGACCTCAATGAAAAACTGTTTTTT
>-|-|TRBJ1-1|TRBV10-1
CASSENRDGTEAFF
TGCGCCAGCAGTGAAAACAGGGATGGCACTGAAGCTTTCTTT
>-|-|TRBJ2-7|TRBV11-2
CASSLRSDSYEQYF
TGTGCCAGCAGCTTGAGGTCAGACTCCTACGAGCAGTACTTC
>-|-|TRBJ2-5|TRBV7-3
CASSLSVQETQYF
TGTGCCAGCAGCTTATCTGTTCAAGAGACCCAGTACTTC
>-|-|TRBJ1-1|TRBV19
CASSTNELRGTEAFF
TGTGCCAGTAGTACGAACGAGCTGCGGGGCACTGAAGCTTTCTTT
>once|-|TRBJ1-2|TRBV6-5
CASSRGARVGYTF
TGTGCCAGCAGTCGCGGGGCCAGGGTTGGCTACACCTTC
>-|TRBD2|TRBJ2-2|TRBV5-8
CASRSPLAGVTGELFF
TGTGCCAGCAGATCTCCACTAGCGGGGGTTACCGGGGAGCTGTTTTTT
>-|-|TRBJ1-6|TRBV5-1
CASSAETNYNSPLHF
TGCGCCAGCAGCGCAGAGACAAATTATAATTCACCCCTCCACTTT
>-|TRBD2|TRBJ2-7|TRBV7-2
CASSLAGGDVSYEQYF
TGTGCCAGCAGCTTAGCGGGGGGGGACGTCTCCTACGAGCAGTACTTC
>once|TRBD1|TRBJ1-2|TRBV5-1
CASGTGNGYTF
TGCGCCAGCGGGACAGGGAATGGCTACACCTTC
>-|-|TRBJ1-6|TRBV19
CASSIGQIYNSPLHF
TGTGCCAGTAGTATCGGACAGATTTATAATTCACCCCTCCACTTT
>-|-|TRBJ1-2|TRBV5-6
CASSLEQVYGYTF
TGTGCCAGCAGCTTGGAACAGGTCTATGGCTACACCTTC
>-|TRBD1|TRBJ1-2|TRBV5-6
CASSFLRGPNYGYTF
TGTGCCAGCAGTTTTCTCAGGGGGCCCAACTATGGCTACACCTTC
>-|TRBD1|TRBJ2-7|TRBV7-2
CASSFGVGTELYEQYF
TGTGCCAGCAGCTTTGGAGTCGGGACAGAACTCTACGAGCAGTACTTC
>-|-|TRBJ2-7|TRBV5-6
CASYYRQASAQYF
TGTGCCAGCTATTACCGACAGGCCAGCGCGCAGTACTTC
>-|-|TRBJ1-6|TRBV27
CASSLLRQENSPLHF
TGTGCCAGCAGTTTACTCAGACAGGAAAATTCACCCCTCCACTTT
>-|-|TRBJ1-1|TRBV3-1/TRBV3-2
CASSPERGTTEAFF
TGTGCCAGCAGCCCCGAGCGGGGAACCACTGAAGCTTTCTTT
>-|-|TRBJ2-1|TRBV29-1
CSVLVSSYNEQFF
TGCAGCGTTTTGGTCAGCTCCTACAATGAGCAGTTCTTC